This is a list of T cell receptor beta chains from one sample in a study of cytomegalovirus exposure and HLA in healthy donors. The repertoire was sequenced with immunoSEQ multiplex PCR; TCRdb's copy has only in-frame clones and lacks some. In the table there are nearly 200,000 clones, roughly 80% of which are singletons. Sequencing input: PBMCs. Receptor source: a woman between 25 and 40 years old in good health and CMV-seropositive. Both conserved end residues are part of each CDR3. D genes are given only for firm matches. Not all rows give a size; the values are once, few, many and, for expanded clones, a class.

j_call clone_size d_call v_call cdr3_nt cdr3_aa
TRBJ2-5 NA NA TRBV5-1 TGCGCCAGCAGCCTGAGCAGGGAGACCCAGTACTTC CASSLSRETQYF
TRBJ1-1 NA NA TRBV19 TGTGCCAGTAGTGTAACCAGAAACACTGAAGCTTTCTTT CASSVTRNTEAFF
TRBJ1-5 NA TRBD1 TRBV5-5 TGTGCCAGCAGCTTGCTAGACAGGGTGGATCAGCCCCAGCATTTT CASSLLDRVDQPQHF
TRBJ2-3 NA NA TRBV30 TGTGCCTGGAGTGCAACGATTTCGGGACTTCCGCCAGATACGCAGTATTTT CAWSATISGLPPDTQYF
TRBJ2-5 NA TRBD2 TRBV19 TGTGCCAGTAGTCCCCTCGGGGGGGCGGGGGGAGAGACCCAGTACTTC CASSPLGGAGGETQYF
TRBJ2-5 once TRBD1 TRBV6-5 TGTGCCAGCAGCCGACAGGGCGGGGAGACCCAGTACTTC CASSRQGGETQYF
TRBJ1-4 NA NA TRBV28 TGTGCCACTGAGAGGCAGAAGAATATTAATGAAAAACTGTTTTTT CATERQKNINEKLFF
TRBJ2-1 NA NA TRBV9 TGTGCCAGCACCCGGACACCCTCCTACAATGAGCAGTTCTTC CASTRTPSYNEQFF
TRBJ2-7 NA TRBD1 TRBV16 TGTGCCAGCAGCCTGGGGACAGTCTCCTACGAGCAGTACTTC CASSLGTVSYEQYF
TRBJ1-2 NA NA TRBV12-1 TGTGCCAGCAGCTCGAGCTTTCGATTGGAGGTCAATGGCTACACCTTC CASSSSFRLEVNGYTF
TRBJ1-6 few NA TRBV27 TGTGCCAGCAGGAGGACAGAAAAGGTGGCCCTCCACTTT CASRRTEKVALHF
TRBJ2-7 NA TRBD1 TRBV19 TGTGCCAGTAGCGTAACCGGGACAGGGTTACAGGAGCAGTACTTC CASSVTGTGLQEQYF
TRBJ1-2 once NA TRBV28 TGTGCCAGCAGCGACATAACTAACTATGGCTACACCTTC CASSDITNYGYTF
TRBJ2-6 NA NA TRBV4-1 TGCGCCAGCAGCCAAGTATTACGGACTTCTGGGGCCAACGTCCTGACTTTC CASSQVLRTSGANVLTF
TRBJ2-7 NA TRBD1 TRBV29-1 TGCAGCGTGGCGGGACAGGTCAGCTCCTACGAGCAGTACTTC CSVAGQVSSYEQYF
TRBJ1-1 NA NA TRBV30 TGTGCCTGGAACAGGCAGGGAGGGGACACTGAAGCTTTCTTT CAWNRQGGDTEAFF
TRBJ2-2 NA NA TRBV23-1 TGCGCCAGCAGGAACTTGGGGCCCACCGGGGAGCTGTTTTTT CASRNLGPTGELFF
TRBJ1-2 NA TRBD1 TRBV28 TGTGCCAGCAGCGCTCCGGGACAGGGGGCCAAAGGCTACACCTTC CASSAPGQGAKGYTF
TRBJ2-5 NA NA TRBV30 TGTGCCTGGAGTTCTAAAGGAGGAGGGGAGACCCAGTACTTC CAWSSKGGGETQYF
TRBJ1-1 NA TRBD1 TRBV6-1 TGTGCCAGCAGTGATTCCAGGGGGACTGAAGCTTTCTTT CASSDSRGTEAFF
TRBJ1-2 NA TRBD1 TRBV6-5 TGTGCCAGCACCTCCGGGACAGGGTTTTCCTATGGCTACACCTTC CASTSGTGFSYGYTF
TRBJ2-3 NA TRBD2 TRBV6-5 TGTGCCAGCTACCCCGGCGGGGGAGGGCATACGCAGTATTTT CASYPGGGGHTQYF
TRBJ2-7 NA TRBD2 TRBV7-9 TGTGCCAGCAGCCTAGCGGGAGTACCTAACTACGAGCAGTACTTC CASSLAGVPNYEQYF
TRBJ1-2 NA TRBD1 TRBV29-1 TGCAGCGTTGAAGCGGACAGGGATGGCTACACCTTC CSVEADRDGYTF
TRBJ2-5 NA NA TRBV27 TGTGCCAGCAGTTTATACCCTCAGGGACTAGAGACCCAGTACTTC CASSLYPQGLETQYF
TRBJ2-5 NA NA TRBV5-6 TGTGCCAGCAGCTTTAACGGGAACGAGGGGACCCAGTACTTC CASSFNGNEGTQYF
TRBJ2-5 NA NA TRBV29-1 TGCAGCGTCTTTCAAGAGACCCAGTACTTC CSVFQETQYF
TRBJ1-1 once NA TRBV7-5 TGTGCCAGAAGCTCGGCACAACAGGTCATGAACACTGAAGCTTTCTTT CARSSAQQVMNTEAFF
TRBJ1-5 once NA TRBV18 TGTGCCAGCTCACCAGGGCAGGATCAGCCCCAGCATTTT CASSPGQDQPQHF
TRBJ2-5 NA NA TRBV7-9 TGTGCCAGCAGCTTAGGACAAGGCTTCCAAGAGACCCAGTACTTC CASSLGQGFQETQYF
TRBJ2-1 NA TRBD2 TRBV9 TGTGCCAGCAGCGTAGTTAGCGGGGCCGTGCATGAGCAGTTCTTC CASSVVSGAVHEQFF
TRBJ2-7 few TRBD1 TRBV5-6 TGTGCCAGCAGCTTACCGGGACAGGGGAACGAGCAGTACTTC CASSLPGQGNEQYF
TRBJ2-7 few TRBD1 TRBV7-2 TGTGCCAGCAGCTTACTCCGGGACAGGGGAGGCGAGCAGTACTTC CASSLLRDRGGEQYF
TRBJ1-5 NA TRBD1 TRBV6-5 TGTGCCAGCAGTATGACAGGGGGCGGCAATCAGCCCCAGCATTTT CASSMTGGGNQPQHF
TRBJ2-3 once TRBD2 TRBV5-1 TGCGCCAGCAGCTTGGATACTAGCGGGACGTCGGATACGCAGTATTTT CASSLDTSGTSDTQYF
TRBJ1-5 few NA TRBV7-9 TGTGCCAGCAGCTTAGTCTCTGGGCAGTCCAATCAGCCCCAGCATTTT CASSLVSGQSNQPQHF
TRBJ2-2 few NA TRBV19 TGTGCCAGTAGTATAGAGGCTAGATCGCGCGGGGAGCTGTTTTTT CASSIEARSRGELFF
TRBJ2-3 NA NA TRBV18 TGTGCCAGCTCACTCTCAGGGTTATGGGATACGCAGTATTTT CASSLSGLWDTQYF
TRBJ2-7 NA TRBD1 TRBV19 TGTGCCAGTAGTCGGGATATTACAGGGGGTCGTTACGAGCAGTACTTC CASSRDITGGRYEQYF
TRBJ1-6 NA NA TRBV6-4 TGTGCCAGCAGCAGGGATTATAATTCACCCCTCCACTTT CASSRDYNSPLHF
TRBJ1-1 few NA TRBV7-9 TGTGCCAGCAGCTTTAGCGGGAACACTGAAGCTTTCTTT CASSFSGNTEAFF
TRBJ2-3 NA TRBD2 TRBV6-6 TGTGCCAGCAGTTATTCTGCGGGGGGGCGCACAGATACGCAGTATTTT CASSYSAGGRTDTQYF
TRBJ1-2 NA TRBD1 TRBV6-5 TGTGCCAGCAGTCGAAGACAGGGGGCGTGCGGCTACACCTTC CASSRRQGACGYTF
TRBJ2-5 NA NA TRBV4-2 TGTGCCAGCAGCCTAGGTAGGAGAGAGACCCAGTACTTC CASSLGRRETQYF
TRBJ2-7 NA NA TRBV9 TGTGCCAGCAGCTTCTCTAGCGAGTCCTACGAGCAGTACTTC CASSFSSESYEQYF
TRBJ2-7 NA NA TRBV28 TGTGCCAGCAGGCTAGCAGGGGCTCTCTACGAGCAGTACTTC CASRLAGALYEQYF
TRBJ2-7 once TRBD1 TRBV11-3 TGTGCCAGCGCCCGACAGGGGGGCTACGAGCAGTACTTC CASARQGGYEQYF
TRBJ2-7 NA TRBD2 TRBV29-1 TGCAGCGTTGGACTAGCGGGTCCCTACGAGCAGTACTTC CSVGLAGPYEQYF
TRBJ2-2 NA TRBD2 TRBV18 TGTGCCAGCTCACCTTCTGTTACCGGGACTAGTGTTACCGGGGAGCTGTTTTTT CASSPSVTGTSVTGELFF
TRBJ1-1 few NA TRBV11-1 TGTGCCAGCAGCTTAGACCAGGGGTCTTACACTGAAGCTTTCTTT CASSLDQGSYTEAFF
TRBJ1-1 NA NA TRBV6-4 TGTGCCAGCAGTGGAGTAGCTATGAACACTGAAGCTTTCTTT CASSGVAMNTEAFF
TRBJ2-7 NA TRBD2 TRBV7-9 TGTGCCAGCAGCGAAACTAGCGGGAACTCCTACGAGCAGTACTTC CASSETSGNSYEQYF